The source of this T cell receptor (beta chain) is a study of OX40 agonist ivuxolimab in advanced cancers. Looking at the study overall: Participants averaged approximately 60 years of age (range about 23 to 79) and were roughly 80% male. Partial responses were achieved by three patients, one with hepatocellular carcinoma and two with cutaneous melanoma.

Germline V gene sequence: CDR1 SGHDN, CDR2 FVKESK. The CDR3 sequence is 17 residues long. Trimming cost V 3 bases and J 5 bases; bases outside gene matches: 10. Blood sampling was done at baseline, cycle 4 day 1, and cycle 7 day 1. Using immunoSEQ multiplex PCR, the repertoire was profiled, and TCRdb retains in-frame clones only, with some absent. The sample carries tens of thousands of clones, 65% to 90% recorded once. The sequence was obtained from an adult with an advanced solid tumor such as melanoma, head and neck, liver or kidney cancer. This specimen consisted of CD4+ or CD8+ T cells sorted from blood, obtained in a trial of the OX40 agonist ivuxolimab. This chain connects TRBV14 to TRBJ2-1; 10 bases map to TRBD2. CDR3 DNA sequence: TGTGCCAGCAGCCATAGTAGCGGGAGGAGTGTTAACAATGAGCAGTTCTTC. It specifies CASSHSSGRSVNNEQFF.